Described below is a single TCR beta chain sequence and its context. This sample is part of a study of CD8+ T cells in alopecia areata. Treatment reported: oral pan-JAK inhibitor, 5-10 mg twice daily. Extracted RNA was reverse transcribed, and the resulting cDNA served as sequencing template. Sequencing was performed with immunoSEQ multiplex PCR; in TCRdb, only in-frame clones are kept and a portion is missing. This table holds roughly 200,000 clones, around two fifths found once. V was trimmed by 5 bases and J by 6 bases, leaving 16 bases between them. CDR1 and CDR2 from the germline V gene are SNHLY and FYNNEI. This CDR3 is built from 15 residues.

The source was CD4+ T cells sorted from blood, collected between weeks 36 and 40, from a patient treated with tofacitinib. This clonotype originated in a human donor with alopecia areata. V usage is TRBV2 and J usage is TRBJ2-2; D unresolved. The CDR3 sequence: CASSRAGPTSGELFF. CDR3 sequence (DNA): TGTGCCAGCAGTAGGGCAGGCCCCACGTCCGGGGAGCTGTTTTTT. Combining the CDR3 with reference TRBV2 and TRBJ2-2 gives the whole variable domain EPEVTQTPSHQVTQMGQEVILRCVPISNHLYFYWYRQILGQKVEFLVSFYNNEISEKSEIFDDQFSVERPDGSNFTLKIRSTKLEDSAMYFCASSRAGPTSGELFFGEGSRLTVL.